One sample yielded the 16 T cell receptor beta chains listed below, sequenced in a study of T cells in Graves' hyperthyroidism and ophthalmopathy. The CDR3 regions of TCR beta were amplified from RNA transcripts. The TCR CDR3 first-round RT-PCR relied on the HTBI primer set. One entry per CDR3 protein results from TCRdb running MiXCR on the multiplex PCR reads. The table has hundreds of thousands of distinct CDR3 sequences, 11% to 15% seen once. The sample was blood. The source is a man aged 50-60 years with Graves' ophthalmopathy.

This clonotype was counted a few times. The chain combines TRBV20-1 with TRBJ2-3, with D possibly being TRBD2 (6 bases). Germline CDR1 DFQATT, CDR2 SNEGSKA (reference sequence). The V end lost 3 bases, the J end lost 0 bases, and 13 bases lay between the germline ends. The CDR3 runs 15 residues. The CDR3 loop reads CSARGGAASTDTQYF. CDR3 coding DNA: TGCAGTGCTAGGGGAGGTGCGGCTAGCACAGATACGCAGTATTTT.

The V call is TRBV19, the J call TRBJ1-2; tentative D call: TRBD1 (5 bases). The V end lost 5 bases, the J end lost 3 bases, and 16 bases lay between the germline ends. Germline CDR1 and CDR2: LNHDA and SQIVND (reference sequence). This CDR3 spans 15 amino acids. The CDR3 region has the DNA TGTGCCAGTAGTGCCAGAGGGACCGCTCACTATGGCTACACCTTC. This encodes CASSARGTAHYGYTF.

This clonotype showed up just a few times. The chain links TRBV6-1 to TRBJ2-7; D is ambiguous. Germline V CDR1 and CDR2: MNHNS, SASEGT. CDR3 length equals 13 residues. Trimming cost V 2 bases and J 4 bases, with 9 bases left between them. The CDR3 sequence: CASSESIIYEQYF. The CDR3 DNA reads as TGTGCCAGCAGTGAATCGATCATATACGAGCAGTACTTC.

This clonotype was counted only a few times. The chain uses TRBV27 and TRBJ2-1, with D maybe TRBD2 (6 bases). The CDR3 covers 16 residues. V lost 7 bases and J 5 bases, leaving 21 bases between the germline ends. Germline CDR1 is MNHEY and CDR2 is SMNVEV (reference sequence). The DNA for the CDR3 is TGTGCCAGCATCCACCCGGGAGTCCATCGCAACAATGAGCAGTTCTTC. This gives the protein CASIHPGVHRNNEQFF.

The genes are TRBV18 and TRBJ2-4; D uncertain. Germline values: CDR1 KGHSH, CDR2 LQKENI. The V end lost 2 bases, the J end lost 0 bases, and 8 bases lay between the germline ends. This CDR3 has 15 residues. The CDR3 nucleotides read TGTGCCAGCTCACCAACCGAGCGAGCCAAAAACATTCAGTACTTC. It codes for CASSPTERAKNIQYF.

The table lists this clonotype with many counts. This chain uses TRBV2 with TRBJ2-7; 9 bases map to TRBD2. The CDR3 runs to 13 residues. The J segment lost 4 bases and the V segment lost 6 bases, leaving 4 bases of the junction unmatched. Germline V gives CDR1 SNHLY, CDR2 FYNNEI. DNA for the CDR3: TGTGCCAGCAGGACTAGCGGAGATTACGAGCAGTACTTC. Translation gives CASRTSGDYEQYF.

This chain joins TRBV6-1 and TRBJ2-2; 10 bases are shared with TRBD2. V lost 8 bases and J lost 6; bases outside the gene matches: 9. The germline V gene has CDR1 MNHNS and CDR2 SASEGT. The CDR3 spans 15 residues. For the CDR3, the DNA is TGTGCCAGCCAATCCCTAGCGGGAGTCCCCGGGGAGCTGTTTTTT. Residues: CASQSLAGVPGELFF.

This clonotype showed up many times. The V call is TRBV10-3, the J call TRBJ2-7; 7 nucleotides line up with TRBD2. CDR3 length equals 14 residues. V shed 8 bases, J shed 2 bases, and the junction held 9 bases outside the gene matches. Germline V gene lookup returns CDR1 ENHRY and CDR2 SYGVKD. The CDR3 DNA sequence: TGTGCCATCCGCGAGGCTAGCGGCACCTACGAGCAGTACTTC. Protein sequence: CAIREASGTYEQYF.

The V and J genes are TRBV19 and TRBJ2-5; D remains ambiguous. The CDR3 contains 13 residues. Trimming took 6 bases from V and 1 from J, leaving 9 bases between them. Germline assignment: CDR1 LNHDA and CDR2 SQIVND (reference sequence). CDR3: CASRPWGQETQYF. In DNA form, the CDR3 reads TGTGCCAGTAGACCCTGGGGCCAAGAGACCCAGTACTTC.

This clonotype has more than one count but fewer than ten. V gene TRBV6-2 or TRBV6-3 combines with J gene TRBJ2-1, with D perhaps assigned TRBD1 or TRBD2 (5 bases each). Trimming shortened V by 3 bases and J by 13 bases, and 16 bases separated the two germline ends. The CDR3 length is 13 residues. Germline V gene sequence: CDR1 MNHEY, CDR2 SVGEGT. The CDR3 reads CASSYLFWDPQFF. CDR3 nucleotides: TGTGCCAGCAGTTATTTGTTTTGGGACCCTCAGTTCTTC.

This clonotype was observed a handful of times. The J gene is TRBJ2-3, the V gene TRBV7-8, with 11 positions matching TRBD2. Germline assignment: CDR1 SGHVS and CDR2 FQNEAQ. Trimming took 6 bases from V and 5 from J; bases not matched to a gene: 7. CDR3 length equals 15 residues. CDR3 sequence (DNA): TGTGCCAGCAGGCCTAGCGGGAGGTCAATAGATACGCAGTATTTT. This encodes CASRPSGRSIDTQYF.

This clonotype has more than one count but fewer than ten. The chain is built from TRBV6-1 and TRBJ2-3; 8 bases are a match to TRBD1. V was pared by 6 bases and J by 1 base, with 3 bases of the junction left unmatched. CDR1 and CDR2 (germline): MNHNS, SASEGT. The CDR3 totals 14 residues. CDR3 loop: CASRQTGGTDTQYF. The CDR3 DNA is TGTGCCAGCAGGCAGACAGGGGGCACAGATACGCAGTATTTT.

This clonotype was recorded many times. The genes are TRBV20-1 and TRBJ2-7, with 8 bases matching TRBD1. There are 16 residues in the CDR3. V was pared by 2 bases and J by 6 bases, with 15 bases of the junction left unmatched. CDR1 and CDR2 from the germline V gene are DFQATT and SNEGSKA (reference sequence). DNA of the CDR3: TGCAGTGCTAGACCCCGGACAGGGCGTTATGAGGGCGAGCAGTACTTC. It yields the protein CSARPRTGRYEGEQYF.

Many counts were recorded for this clonotype. The chain has TRBV11-3 and TRBJ1-1; D ambiguous. The germline V gene encodes CDR1 SGHNT and CDR2 YENEEA. V was clipped by 2 bases and J by 8 bases, with 15 bases between them. There are 14 residues in the CDR3. In DNA, the CDR3 is TGTGCCAGCAGCTTAATCGGGCAAAGGATAGAAGCTTTCTTT. Its protein is CASSLIGQRIEAFF.

At least ten counts were recorded for this clonotype. The chain has TRBV27 and TRBJ1-5; D is ambiguous. Per the germline V gene, CDR1 is MNHEY and CDR2 is SMNVEV (reference sequence). Trimming shortened V by 3 bases and J by 2 bases, and 5 bases separated the two germline ends. The CDR3 runs to 13 residues. CDR3 sequence (DNA): TGTGCCAGCAGTTTCGTCGGCAATCAGCCCCAGCATTTT. Its translation is CASSFVGNQPQHF.

This clonotype was seen at least ten times. J is TRBJ2-1 and V is TRBV12-3 or TRBV12-4; no clear D gene. V shed 4 bases and J shed 4 bases, with 8 bases lying between them. The CDR3 sequence is 13 residues long. The CDR3 region is CASSSQWYNEQFF. CDR3 in DNA: TGTGCCAGCAGTTCCCAATGGTACAATGAGCAGTTCTTC.